One and the same sample provided the 8 T cell receptor beta chains below, sequenced in a study of T cells in Graves' hyperthyroidism and ophthalmopathy. It was RNA transcripts that yielded the amplified TCR beta CDR3 regions. HTBI primers were the set used in a first-round RT-PCR of the TCR CDR3. TCRdb re-derived calls from the multiplex PCR reads in MiXCR, one entry per CDR3 protein. Here the sample spans hundreds of thousands of distinct CDR3 sequences, roughly 14% being singletons. Specimen: blood. The receptors originated from a man between 18 and 35 years old with Graves' ophthalmopathy.

This clonotype was observed many times. The CDR3 nucleotides are TGTGCCAGCAGTGAAGACGGGGCGGGAGGAAGCACAGATACGCAGTATTTT. This gives the protein CASSEDGAGGSTDTQYF. This chain uses TRBV2 with TRBJ2-3; 8 positions match TRBD2. Germline V lookup: CDR1 SNHLY, CDR2 FYNNEI. There are 17 residues in the CDR3. V dropped 1 base and J dropped 0; count of bases not matched to a gene: 6. Drawing the rest from reference TRBV2 and TRBJ2-3, the complete variable domain is EPEVTQTPSHQVTQMGQEVILRCVPISNHLYFYWYRQILGQKVEFLVSFYNNEISEKSEIFDDQFSVERPDGSNFTLKIRSTKLEDSAMYFCASSEDGAGGSTDTQYFGPGTRLTVL.

This clonotype has a count of ten or more. The chain has TRBV7-9 and TRBJ2-5, with D perhaps matching TRBD1 (6 bases). This CDR3 has 16 residues. V was pared by 6 bases and J by 4 bases, with 21 bases between. Germline assignment: CDR1 SEHNR and CDR2 FQNEAQ (reference sequence). The CDR3 nucleotides read TGTGCCAGCAGTAGCCCCGGGACACCCCCCCCAGAGACCCAGTACTTC. Translating gives CASSSPGTPPPETQYF.

This clonotype has a count of ten or more. The V and J genes are TRBV4-1 and TRBJ2-7; 11 positions agree with TRBD2. Germline V gene lookup returns CDR1 MGHRA and CDR2 YSYEKL. CDR3 length: 16 amino acids. V lost 4 bases to trimming and J lost 0 bases; unmatched junction nucleotides: 5. The CDR3 region is CASSLTSGSPSYEQYF. CDR3 DNA sequence: TGCGCCAGCAGCCTCACTAGCGGGAGTCCCTCCTACGAGCAGTACTTC.

This clonotype has only a few counts. The CDR3 loop is CASSEPTGTGRINYGYTF. The CDR3 bases are TGCGCCAGCAGTGAGCCGACCGGGACAGGAAGAATTAACTATGGCTACACCTTC. The J gene is TRBJ1-2, the V gene TRBV10-2; 8 bases map to TRBD1. Germline-derived CDR1 and CDR2 are WSHSY and SAAADI. This CDR3 is 18 amino acids long. V lost 2 bases and J lost 1; bases outside the gene matches: 12.

This clonotype was seen more than once but under ten times. This sequence joins TRBV20-1 and TRBJ2-5; no definite D call. CDR3 length: 15 amino acids. V shed 6 bases and J shed 4 bases, with 21 bases lying between them. Germline CDR1 is DFQATT and CDR2 is SNEGSKA (reference sequence). DNA of the CDR3: TGCAGTGCCCAAGCCTCTCTAGGGCCCCCAGAGACCCAGTACTTC. This sequence encodes CSAQASLGPPETQYF.

This chain links TRBV29-1 with TRBJ1-2, with a weak D call TRBD1 (5 bases). V shed 6 bases and J shed 4 bases, with 15 bases lying between them. The CDR3 sequence is 13 residues long. Germline assignment: CDR1 SQVTM and CDR2 ANQGSEA. The CDR3 is CSVTTAGGYGYTF. In DNA, the CDR3 is TGCAGCGTGACGACAGCGGGGGGCTATGGCTACACCTTC.

This clonotype came up a few times. The chain carries TRBV12-3 or TRBV12-4 and TRBJ2-7, with D possibly TRBD2 on 7 matching bases. The CDR3 length is 15 residues. Trimming stripped 4 bases from V and 6 bases from J, with 19 bases between. This CDR3 is CASSSGQFPGGEQYF. For the CDR3, the DNA is TGTGCCAGCAGTTCCGGACAGTTCCCGGGGGGCGAGCAGTACTTC.

The sample holds many counts of this clonotype. CDR3 sequence (DNA): TGCGCCAGCGGCCGGGACAGGGAGGACTACGAGCAGTACTTC. Translated: CASGRDREDYEQYF. The rearrangement uses TRBV5-1 and TRBJ2-7; TRBD1 agrees at 9 bases. The V segment lost 7 bases and the J segment 3 bases; nucleotides outside the gene matches: 8. CDR1 and CDR2 (germline): SGHRS, YFSETQ. This CDR3 is built from 14 residues.